This TCR beta chain derives from a study of cytomegalovirus exposure and HLA in healthy donors. Sequencing was performed with immunoSEQ multiplex PCR; in TCRdb, only in-frame clones are kept and a portion is missing. The sample yields around 250,000 clones, nearly 90% seen once. Germline CDR1 LNHDA, CDR2 SQIVND (reference sequence). The ends lost 1 base at V and 6 bases at J; junction bases unmatched: 8. The CDR3 length is 16 residues. The chain joins TRBV19 to TRBJ2-3, with 9 positions matching TRBD2. Sample: PBMCs. This receptor was identified in a woman aged 18 to 35 in good health and CMV-seronegative. The CDR3 DNA reads TGTGCCAGTAGTATAGTGGCGGGGGGGAGCATGGATACGCAGTATTTT. It translates to CASSIVAGGSMDTQYF.